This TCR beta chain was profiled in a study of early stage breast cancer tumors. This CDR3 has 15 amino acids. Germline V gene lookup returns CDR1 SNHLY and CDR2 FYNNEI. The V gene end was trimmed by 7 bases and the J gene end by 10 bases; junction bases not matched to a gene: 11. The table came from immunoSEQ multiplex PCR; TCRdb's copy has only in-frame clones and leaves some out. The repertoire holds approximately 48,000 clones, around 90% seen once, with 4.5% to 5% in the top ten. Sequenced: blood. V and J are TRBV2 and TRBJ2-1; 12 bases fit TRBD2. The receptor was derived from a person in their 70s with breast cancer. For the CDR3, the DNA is TGTGCCAGCAATGGACTAGCGGGGCCTTTGGGCGAGCAGTTCTTC. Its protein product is CASNGLAGPLGEQFF. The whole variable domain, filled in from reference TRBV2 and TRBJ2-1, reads EPEVTQTPSHQVTQMGQEVILRCVPISNHLYFYWYRQILGQKVEFLVSFYNNEISEKSEIFDDQFSVERPDGSNFTLKIRSTKLEDSAMYFCASNGLAGPLGEQFFGPGTRLTVL.